These 27 T cell receptor beta chains came from one sample sequenced in a study of Ad26.COV2.S vaccination and SARS-CoV-2 variants. This table comes from immunoSEQ multiplex PCR, and its TCRdb copy is limited to in-frame clones, with some not included. The sample comprises about 350,000 clones, around 90% of which are singletons, and 6.4% rests with the top ten. The treatment here: around 19 received Ad26.COV2.S at low or high dose, single or two shots; several received placebo; per-sample allocation not given. Sampling occurred on day 63 after the first vaccine or placebo injection. The sequencing used peripheral blood, collected in a trial of Ad26.COV2.S vaccine versus placebo. These receptors came from a person aged 18-65 years who received the Ad26.COV2.S COVID-19 vaccine or a placebo.

With regard to this clone: At one of its ends the junction is not consistent with the germline gene, which may arise from a read error. The chain uses TRBV4-3 and TRBJ2-7; D is ambiguous. The CDR3 loop spans 11 amino acids. Looked up from germline, CDR1 is LGHNA and CDR2 is YSLEER. For the CDR3, the DNA is TGCGCCAGCAGCCCCTCCCCTTCGCGGCCCTTC. Protein: CASSPSPSRPF.

The chain links TRBV7-8 to TRBJ1-1, with D perhaps matching TRBD1 (6 bases). Germline V lookup: CDR1 SGHVS, CDR2 FQNEAQ. Between the trimmed V and J ends, which lost 5 bases and 5 bases, there was a span of 15 bases. The length of the CDR3 is 14 residues. Here the CDR3 reads CASSPRQRGTEAFF. The CDR3 region has the DNA TGTGCCAGCAGCCCACGACAGAGGGGGACTGAAGCTTTCTTT.

The V gene is TRBV5-6, the J gene TRBJ1-2, with D hard to call. CDR1 is SGHDT, CDR2 YYEEEE, per germline. The CDR3 consists of 13 residues. V lost 4 bases and J 4 bases, leaving 11 bases between the germline ends. CDR3 nucleotide sequence: TGTGCCAGCAGCGGCCATGGCGGCTATGGCTACACCTTC. Protein product: CASSGHGGYGYTF.

The chain recombines TRBV27 with TRBJ2-4; D gene unclear. The germline V gene has CDR1 MNHEY and CDR2 SMNVEV (reference sequence). V was cut by 0 bases and J by 7 bases, with 13 bases left in between. This CDR3 has 15 residues. CDR3 bases: TGTGCCAGCAGTTTATCTCGGGCAACCCTTAACATTCAGTACTTC. Encoded protein: CASSLSRATLNIQYF.

This clone was recorded a few times. The chain recombines TRBV9 with TRBJ1-3, with D perhaps TRBD1 (5 bases). The CDR3 is 15 residues long. V lost 0 bases, J lost 4 bases, and 11 bases lay in between. The V gene's germline CDR1 is SGDLS and CDR2 YYNGEE. In nucleotides, the CDR3 is TGTGCCAGCAGCGTAGCCGACAGAGGAGGAAACACCATATATTTT. Protein product: CASSVADRGGNTIYF.

The J gene is TRBJ2-7, the V gene TRBV7-9, with 9 nucleotides matching TRBD2. The CDR3 contains 14 residues. V shed 5 bases and J 3 bases; nucleotides not matched to a gene: 5. Per germline, CDR1 SEHNR and CDR2 FQNEAQ (reference sequence). This chain's CDR3 is CASSPGTSRYEQYF. The DNA of the CDR3 is TGTGCCAGCAGCCCCGGGACTAGCCGCTACGAGCAGTACTTC. Filled out from reference TRBV7-9 and TRBJ2-7, the complete variable domain reads DTGVSQNPRHKITKRGQNVTFRCDPISEHNRLYWYRQTLGQGPEFLTYFQNEAQLEKSRLLSDRFSAERPKGSFSTLEIQRTEQGDSAMYLCASSPGTSRYEQYFGPGTRLTVT.

The chain couples TRBV29-1 to TRBJ2-7; no clear D. Germline V CDR1 and CDR2: SQVTM, ANQGSEA. This CDR3 comprises 12 residues. The germline V and J ends were trimmed by 3 bases and 0 bases, with 6 bases remaining between them. The CDR3 DNA reads as TGCAGCGTTGAGCAGAGCTCCTACGAGCAGTACTTC. This sequence encodes CSVEQSSYEQYF.

This chain connects TRBV7-2 to TRBJ2-1; D gene uncertain. CDR1 and CDR2 (germline): SGHTA, FQGNSA. This CDR3 is built from 12 residues. V dropped 5 bases and J dropped 5 bases, with 7 bases sitting between them. In DNA form, the CDR3 reads TGTGCCAGCAGCGTCTTGGACAATGAGCAGTTCTTC. This encodes CASSVLDNEQFF.

This clone has just one count. The rearrangement links TRBV28 to TRBJ2-5, with D perhaps given as TRBD1 or TRBD2 (5 bases each). The germline V gene encodes CDR1 MDHEN and CDR2 SYDVKM. V was clipped by 3 bases and J by 1 base, with 12 bases between them. The CDR3 is made up of 15 amino acids. CDR3 loop: CASSFIGTVQETQYF. The CDR3 DNA follows: TGTGCCAGCAGTTTTATTGGGACGGTCCAAGAGACCCAGTACTTC.

The rearrangement uses TRBV7-3 and TRBJ2-5; weak D call: TRBD2 (6 bases). Trimming stripped 2 bases from V and 5 bases from J, with 18 bases between. The CDR3 extends over 16 amino acids. Germline V CDR1 and CDR2: SGHTA, FQGTGA. CDR3 in amino acids: CASSLSGGAGQETQYF. The CDR3, as DNA: TGTGCCAGCAGCTTATCGGGCGGCGCGGGGCAGGAGACCCAGTACTTC.

The V and J genes are TRBV19 and TRBJ1-1; D possibly corresponds to TRBD1 (5 bases). Trimming took off 7 bases at V and 1 base at J, with 13 bases between the two ends. The CDR3 extends over 14 amino acids. Germline V gives CDR1 LNHDA, CDR2 SQIVND (reference sequence). The CDR3 DNA follows: TGTGCCAGTACCCAGATGGACACGAACACTGAAGCTTTCTTT. Amino acid sequence: CASTQMDTNTEAFF.

Written as DNA, the CDR3 is TGTGCCAGCAGCTCCGTCCAGGGGGCGGGTGGTGGCTACACCTTC. Translation: CASSSVQGAGGGYTF. The rearrangement uses TRBV7-9 and TRBJ1-2; 8 bases map to TRBD1. Germline values: CDR1 SEHNR, CDR2 FQNEAQ (reference sequence). The CDR3 length is 15 residues. V trimming: 4 bases; J trimming: 7 bases; junction bases outside the gene matches: 11.

The chain is built from TRBV28 and TRBJ2-7, with a weak D call TRBD2 (6 bases). V was shortened by 4 bases and J by 4 bases, with 23 bases between the two germline ends. The germline V gene encodes CDR1 MDHEN and CDR2 SYDVKM. This CDR3 is 17 amino acids long. The DNA for the CDR3 is TGTGCCAGCAGTTCCCCGCCGGGCGGGGCAACTAATTACGAGCAGTACTTC. This gives the protein CASSSPPGGATNYEQYF.

The genes are TRBV7-2 and TRBJ1-5; D might be TRBD1 (6 bases). Looked up from germline, CDR1 is SGHTA and CDR2 is FQGNSA. Trimming cost V 2 bases and J 3 bases, with 11 bases left between them. The CDR3 spans 15 residues. The CDR3 DNA is TGTGCCAGCAGCTTATCCGCAGGGGCCAATCAGCCCCAGCATTTT. This translates into CASSLSAGANQPQHF.

This chain joins TRBV9 and TRBJ2-1; 12 nucleotides agree with TRBD1. This CDR3 spans 16 amino acids. CDR1 is SGDLS, CDR2 YYNGEE, per germline. The trim removed 4 bases at V and 7 bases at J, leaving 9 bases unmatched. The CDR3: CASSPSGTGGKNEQFF. CDR3 sequence (DNA): TGTGCCAGCAGCCCTTCCGGGACAGGGGGCAAGAATGAGCAGTTCTTC.

The chain couples TRBV5-1 to TRBJ1-4; TRBD1 matches 9 bases. The CDR3 extends over 14 amino acids. Germline V CDR1 and CDR2: SGHRS, YFSETQ. The J segment lost 7 bases and the V segment lost 4 bases, leaving 5 bases of the junction unmatched. CDR3 sequence (DNA): TGCGCCAGCAGCACCGGGACAGGGCGTGAAAAACTGTTTTTT. Amino acid sequence: CASSTGTGREKLFF. The full variable domain, completed using reference TRBV5-1 and TRBJ1-4, is KAGVTQTPRYLIKTRGQQVTLSCSPISGHRSVSWYQQTPGQGLQFLFEYFSETQRNKGNFPGRFSGRQFSNSRSEMNVSTLELGDSALYLCASSTGTGREKLFFGSGTQLSVL.

V usage is TRBV9 and J usage is TRBJ1-2; TRBD1 matches 7 bases. Germline CDR1 is SGDLS and CDR2 is YYNGEE. Germline trimming cut 0 bases from V and 3 bases from J; bases unmatched to any gene: 5. CDR3 length equals 15 residues. CDR3 in amino acids: CASSVVGDSYYGYTF. The DNA of the CDR3 is TGTGCCAGCAGCGTAGTGGGGGACAGCTACTATGGCTACACCTTC.

The chain carries TRBV4-1 and TRBJ2-5; D ambiguous. The CDR3 extends over 13 amino acids. Trimming took off 1 base at V and 5 bases at J, with 8 bases between the two ends. Germline V gives CDR1 MGHRA, CDR2 YSYEKL. The CDR3 region is CASSQVGLETQYF. The CDR3, as DNA: TGCGCCAGCAGCCAAGTAGGGTTGGAGACCCAGTACTTC.

The chain joins TRBV5-8 to TRBJ1-1; D gene ambiguous. The CDR3 has 16 residues. Germline CDR1 is SGHTS and CDR2 is YDEGEE. V lost 1 base, J lost 0 bases, and 13 bases lay in between. CDR3 coding DNA: TGTGCCAGCAGCTTGTCGATTGGAGGCATGAACACTGAAGCTTTCTTT. Translated: CASSLSIGGMNTEAFF.

The V call is TRBV3-1 (or the pseudogene TRBV3-2), the J call TRBJ1-2, with D uncertain. This CDR3 is built from 12 residues. CDR1 is LGHDT, CDR2 YNNKEL, per germline (reference sequence). Trimming took off 1 base at V and 7 bases at J, with 7 bases between the two ends. The CDR3 loop is CASSQGKGGYTF. The CDR3 DNA sequence: TGTGCCAGCAGCCAAGGGAAAGGTGGCTACACCTTC.

This chain links TRBV6-2 or TRBV6-3 with TRBJ2-7; D call uncertain. Germline-derived CDR1 and CDR2 are MNHEY and SVGEGT. Trimming removed 0 bases at V and 0 bases at J, with 6 bases between. This CDR3 is 14 amino acids long. CDR3 amino acids: CASSYSITSYEQYF. In DNA form, the CDR3 reads TGTGCCAGCAGTTACTCGATCACCTCCTACGAGCAGTACTTC.

The chain joins TRBV29-1 to TRBJ1-4; D remains unclear. The V gene lost 0 bases and the J gene lost 0 bases, with 11 bases spanning the gap. Germline-derived CDR1 and CDR2 are SQVTM and ANQGSEA. The CDR3 has 16 amino acids. CDR3 DNA sequence: TGCAGCGTTGAAGATCGGGCCACTTCAACTAATGAAAAACTGTTTTTT. Translating gives CSVEDRATSTNEKLFF.

This chain links TRBV5-1 with TRBJ2-3, with 16 bases matching TRBD2. Germline V gene lookup returns CDR1 SGHRS and CDR2 YFSETQ. The junction had 5 bases not matched to a gene; V was cut back by 4 bases and J by 0 bases. The CDR3 sequence is 18 residues long. The CDR3 spells CASSPGTSGGGSTDTQYF. The CDR3 DNA is TGCGCCAGCAGCCCCGGGACTAGCGGGGGGGGGAGCACAGATACGCAGTATTTT.

This CDR3 is CASSQVGGQGDEQFF. In nucleotides, the CDR3 is TGTGCCAGCAGCCAAGTAGGCGGACAGGGCGATGAGCAGTTCTTC. The chain combines TRBV4-2 with TRBJ2-1; 8 bases fit TRBD1. Germline loops: CDR1 LGHNA, CDR2 YNFKEQ. Losses at the gene ends were 1 base for V and 8 bases for J; bases not matched to a gene: 7. CDR3 length: 15 amino acids.

The V call is TRBV6-2 or TRBV6-3, the J call TRBJ2-7, with TRBD1 matching 9 bases. V was clipped by 5 bases and J by 5 bases; unmatched bases: 10. The length of the CDR3 is 15 residues. Germline V gene data show CDR1 as MNHEY and CDR2 as SVGEGT. CDR3 nucleotides: TGTGCCAGCAGTCCCTTGGGACAGGGCAAGAACGAGCAGTACTTC. Its translation: CASSPLGQGKNEQYF.

This chain uses TRBV30 with TRBJ2-5, with D maybe TRBD1 (5 bases). The CDR3 runs 14 residues. V was pared by 3 bases and J by 6 bases, with 17 bases between. Germline V lookup: CDR1 GTSNPN, CDR2 SVGIG (reference sequence). CDR3 sequence reads: CAWRLGMGPKTQYF. CDR3 bases: TGTGCCTGGAGGCTGGGCATGGGGCCGAAGACCCAGTACTTC.

The rearrangement uses TRBV11-2 and TRBJ1-2; D is ambiguous. CDR1 and CDR2 (germline): SGHAT, FQNNGV. Trimming cost V 1 base and J 6 bases, with 6 bases left between them. The CDR3 loop spans 12 amino acids. CDR3 sequence reads: CASSLGVDGYTF. The CDR3, as DNA: TGTGCCAGCAGCTTAGGGGTCGATGGCTACACCTTC.